The 6 T cell receptor beta chains reported below all come from one sample, sequenced in a study of blood T cell repertoires in COVID-19. Using immunoSEQ multiplex PCR, the repertoire was profiled, and TCRdb retains in-frame clones only, with some absent. The sample lists more than 80,000 clones; roughly 90% were seen once. The sample was peripheral blood. Receptors were obtained from a human donor with active COVID-19. The donor label of this sample is uncertain.

The genes are TRBV7-6 and TRBJ2-7; perhaps TRBD1 as D (5 bases). Looked up from germline, CDR1 is SGHVS and CDR2 is FNYEAQ. The CDR3 spans 13 residues. Trimming stripped 4 bases from V and 3 bases from J, with 10 bases between. The CDR3, as DNA: TGTGCCAGCAGCTCCAAGACAGACTACGAGCAGTACTTC. The encoded protein is CASSSKTDYEQYF.

The chain carries TRBV3-1 (or the pseudogene TRBV3-2) and TRBJ1-2; 9 bases are a match to TRBD1. The V and J ends lost 0 bases and 8 bases, in that order; junction bases with no gene match: 7. This CDR3 comprises 15 residues. The germline gives CDR1 LGHDT, CDR2 YNNKEL (reference sequence). The CDR3 here is CASSQELGQGQGYTF. The CDR3, as DNA: TGTGCCAGCAGCCAAGAATTAGGACAGGGGCAAGGCTACACCTTC.

The chain combines TRBV5-1 with TRBJ2-3, with TRBD2 identical over 7 bases. Germline lookup yields CDR1 SGHRS and CDR2 YFSETQ. The CDR3 contains 14 residues. V lost 0 bases to trimming and J lost 5 bases; unmatched junction nucleotides: 3. The CDR3 reads CASSLELAKDTQYF. CDR3 nucleotides: TGCGCCAGCAGCTTGGAACTAGCGAAAGATACGCAGTATTTT. The complete variable domain, with remaining parts taken from reference TRBV5-1 and TRBJ2-3, reads KAGVTQTPRYLIKTRGQQVTLSCSPISGHRSVSWYQQTPGQGLQFLFEYFSETQRNKGNFPGRFSGRQFSNSRSEMNVSTLELGDSALYLCASSLELAKDTQYFGPGTRLTVL.

The V gene is TRBV7-9, the J gene TRBJ2-5, with 8 bases aligning to TRBD2. The V gene end was trimmed by 5 bases and the J gene end by 4 bases; junction bases not matched to a gene: 12. Germline CDR1 SEHNR, CDR2 FQNEAQ (reference sequence). The CDR3 contains 16 residues. The CDR3 loop is CASSLLSGASGETQYF. CDR3 sequence (DNA): TGTGCCAGCAGCCTCCTTAGCGGGGCTTCGGGAGAGACCCAGTACTTC.

The rearrangement links TRBV28 to TRBJ2-3; D is perhaps TRBD2 (6 bases). V was pared by 3 bases and J by 6 bases, with 16 bases between. Germline V gives CDR1 MDHEN, CDR2 SYDVKM. The CDR3 is 15 amino acids. CDR3 in DNA: TGTGCCAGCAGTTTTTCCGGGGGTCTCGGGGATACGCAGTATTTT. Translation gives CASSFSGGLGDTQYF.

The J gene is TRBJ2-1, the V gene TRBV5-6; TRBD2 aligns across 7 bases. The V and J ends lost 0 bases and 5 bases, in that order; junction bases with no gene match: 5. Germline V lookup: CDR1 SGHDT, CDR2 YYEEEE. This CDR3 is built from 15 residues. CDR3 sequence: CASSLARGVNNEQFF. In DNA, the CDR3 is TGTGCCAGCAGCTTGGCTCGGGGGGTTAACAATGAGCAGTTCTTC.